Below, 14 T cell receptor beta chains from the same sample are listed, as sequenced in a study of breast tumors, draining lymph nodes, adjacent tissues. Axillary draining lymph nodes of breast cancer patients supplied the node samples. TCRdb recomputed calls from the multiplex PCR reads with MiXCR, one row per CDR3 protein. The profile shows roughly 110,000 distinct CDR3 sequences, roughly 33% of them singletons. Material for sequencing was axillary lymph node tissue. All receptors come from a female donor with breast cancer. Some clones in this sample may be carry-over from other donors' samples.

The V gene is TRBV6-5, the J gene TRBJ2-1; 7 bases agree with TRBD2. V trimming: 5 bases; J trimming: 7 bases; junction bases outside the gene matches: 8. CDR1 is MNHEY and CDR2 is SVGAGI in the germline V gene. CDR3 length equals 14 residues. The CDR3 DNA is TGTGCCAGCAGTCACGGTTCAGCGGGGAATGAGCAGTTCTTC. Its protein is CASSHGSAGNEQFF.

This clonotype has only a few counts. The V and J genes are TRBV20-1 and TRBJ1-3, with 7 bases identical to TRBD1. The CDR3 spans 14 residues. V trimming: 6 bases; J trimming: 11 bases; junction bases outside the gene matches: 16. Germline loops: CDR1 DFQATT, CDR2 SNEGSKA (reference sequence). CDR3 loop: CSARGGAGGTAIYF. CDR3 DNA: TGCAGTGCCAGGGGGGGGGCGGGAGGAACCGCCATATATTTT.

The table lists this clonotype with many counts. A much larger clone lies a single base off, so this may be a read error. V gene TRBV9 combines with J gene TRBJ2-7; a weak D match, TRBD2 (5 bases). Germline V gene lookup returns CDR1 SGDLS and CDR2 YYNGEE. The CDR3 has 14 amino acids. The DNA for the CDR3 is TGTGCCAGCAGCGTAGAACCGGGAAAGTACGAGCAGTCCTTC. It translates to CASSVEPGKYEQSF.

Regarding this clonotype: This may be a read error, as it is one base from a much larger clone. The J gene is TRBJ2-3, the V gene TRBV6-1; 8 nucleotides agree with TRBD2. The CDR3 sequence is 15 residues long. CDR1 and CDR2 from the germline V gene are MNHNS and SASEGT. V gave up 5 bases and J gave up 5 bases; unmatched junction bases: 9. The CDR3 DNA follows: TGTGCCAGCAGTCAAGGGAGCGGGGGCCAAGATACGCAGTATTTT. Translating it yields CASSQGSGGQDTQYF.

This clonotype occurred many times. The gene calls are TRBV20-1 and TRBJ2-2; 12 bases fit TRBD2. After removal of 2 bases from V and 6 bases from J, the junction contained 1 base not matched to a gene. Germline CDR1 DFQATT, CDR2 SNEGSKA (reference sequence). This CDR3 has 14 residues. The CDR3 sequence is CSARLAGGPGELFF. For the CDR3, the DNA is TGCAGTGCTAGACTAGCGGGAGGGCCCGGGGAGCTGTTTTTT.

A remark on this clonotype: No conserved phenylalanine or tryptophan is present at the end of the CDR3, so a read error is the likely explanation. The V gene is TRBV29-1, the J gene TRBJ2-7; D remains unclear. Trimming removed 4 bases from V and 3 bases from J, with 10 bases in between. Germline lookup yields CDR1 SQVTM and CDR2 ANQGSEA. The CDR3 contains 12 residues. This chain's CDR3 is CSVGRTCYEQYS. Written as DNA, the CDR3 is TGCAGCGTTGGCAGGACCTGCTACGAGCAGTACTCC.

This chain joins TRBV12-3 or TRBV12-4 and TRBJ1-5; D perhaps matches TRBD1 (5 bases). The CDR3 is made up of 17 amino acids. The V end was cut by 5 bases, the J end by 6 bases, with 23 bases between. DNA for the CDR3: TGTGCCAGCAGTCTTTCGAATTACGGGGGGATCAGTCAGCCCCAGCATTTT. Its protein product is CASSLSNYGGISQPQHF.

This clonotype was recorded at least ten times. The gene calls are TRBV7-3 and TRBJ2-5; the D is unclear. The length of the CDR3 is 13 residues. Trimming left V 2 bases short and J 7 bases short, with 11 bases between. Germline CDR1 SGHTA, CDR2 FQGTGA. CDR3 loop: CASSLEDTLTQYF. Here the CDR3 DNA reads TGTGCCAGCAGCTTAGAAGACACCCTGACCCAGTACTTC. Full variable domain (missing parts from reference TRBV7-3 and TRBJ2-5): GAGVSQTPSNKVTEKGKYVELRCDPISGHTALYWYRQSLGQGPEFLIYFQGTGAADDSGLPNDRFFAVRPEGSVSTLKIQRTERGDSAVYLCASSLEDTLTQYFGPGTRLLVL.

This rearrangement joins TRBV20-1 to TRBJ2-2; 8 bases line up with TRBD2. V shed 6 bases and J 1 base; nucleotides not matched to a gene: 7. This CDR3 is 15 amino acids long. Per germline, CDR1 DFQATT and CDR2 SNEGSKA (reference sequence). The DNA for the CDR3 is TGCAGTGCCGTTCCGGGGGGGGTGAACACCGGGGAGCTGTTTTTT. Protein product: CSAVPGGVNTGELFF.

This clonotype was recorded at least ten times. This CDR3 is missing its conserved last phenylalanine or tryptophan, likely due to a read error. V is TRBV9 and J is TRBJ2-1, with D hard to call. The ends were cut back, 0 bases at V and 8 bases at J, with 9 bases in the middle. Germline lookup yields CDR1 SGDLS and CDR2 YYNGEE. This CDR3 has 13 residues. This CDR3 is CASSVGFSHEQFS. In DNA, the CDR3 is TGTGCCAGCAGCGTAGGTTTCAGCCATGAGCAGTTCTCC.

This clonotype came up many times. The chain joins TRBV7-9 to TRBJ2-2; 7 bases fit TRBD1. CDR3 length: 16 amino acids. Germline CDR1 and CDR2: SEHNR and FQNEAQ (reference sequence). Trimming removed 3 bases from V and 0 bases from J; junction bases left unmatched: 4. CDR3 sequence: CASSLRGTANTGELFF. CDR3 nucleotides: TGTGCCAGCAGCTTGAGGGGGACAGCGAACACCGGGGAGCTGTTTTTT.

This clonotype was counted ten times or more. One end of the junction does not line up with germline, which may come from a read error. This chain links TRBV6-5 with TRBJ2-7; no clear D gene. The germline gives CDR1 MNHEY, CDR2 SVGAGI. CDR3 length equals 13 residues. Written as DNA, the CDR3 is TGTGCCAGCAGTCCCCGGCAGGCCTATGAGCAGTACTTC. As protein: CASSPRQAYEQYF.

The CDR3 loop is CASSSGQGPPGENSPLHF. Here the CDR3 DNA reads TGTGCCAGCAGCTCGGGACAGGGGCCCCCTGGGGAGAATTCACCCCTCCACTTT. The V and J genes are TRBV11-2 and TRBJ1-6; TRBD1 matches at 10 bases. The CDR3 contains 18 residues. Losses at the gene ends were 4 bases for V and 7 bases for J; bases not matched to a gene: 13. Germline values: CDR1 SGHAT, CDR2 FQNNGV.

There are many counts of this clonotype. This may stem from a read error, because a much larger clone lies one nucleotide away. This chain connects TRBV20-1 to TRBJ2-5; D is perhaps TRBD2 (7 bases). Germline V gene lookup returns CDR1 DFQATT and CDR2 SNEGSKA (reference sequence). Trimming pared 6 bases from V and 7 bases from J, leaving 21 bases between. The CDR3 length is 14 residues. CDR3 residues: CSATWYQGRATQYF. The CDR3 bases are TGCAGTGCCACTTGGTACCAGGGGAGGGCGACCCAGTACTTC.